One and the same sample provided the 27 T cell receptor beta chains below, sequenced in a study of patients and donors after allogeneic stem cell transplantation. Via MiXCR, TCRdb re-called the RT-PCR reads, giving one row per CDR3 protein. There are roughly 190,000 distinct CDR3 sequences in the sample; approximately 41% occur only once, and 30% to 35% lies in the top ten. Sequences were obtained from blood, either unsorted or a sorted T cell fraction (not recorded which). The source is a human donor who was either an allogeneic HSCT recipient or a stem cell or donor lymphocyte infusion donor (not recorded which). It is not recorded whose cells these are; they may come from a transplant donor.

The chain is built from TRBV29-1 and TRBJ1-2, with a tentative D call TRBD1 (5 bases). Germline CDR1 reads SQVTM; CDR2 reads ANQGSEA. The CDR3 totals 14 residues. Trimming took 4 bases from V and 2 from J, leaving 14 bases between them. The CDR3 nucleotides read TGCAGCGTTGTTCAGGGATCTTCCAACTATGGCTACACCTTC. Residues: CSVVQGSSNYGYTF.

The rearrangement joins TRBV5-1 to TRBJ1-4, with no clear D. The germline gives CDR1 SGHRS, CDR2 YFSETQ. Between the trimmed V and J ends, which lost 4 bases and 4 bases, there was a span of 14 bases. This CDR3 contains 15 residues. The CDR3 DNA reads as TGCGCCAGCAGCCCTATACCCGGCGGTAATGAAAAACTGTTTTTT. Translation gives CASSPIPGGNEKLFF.

The chain recombines TRBV12-3 or TRBV12-4 with TRBJ2-3, with D hard to call. V was trimmed by 1 base and J by 5 bases, leaving 7 bases between them. The CDR3 covers 13 residues. The CDR3, as DNA: TGTGCCAGCAGTTTAGACGTGGTAGATACGCAGTATTTT. This sequence encodes CASSLDVVDTQYF.

This chain links TRBV7-3 with TRBJ2-4, with D perhaps matching TRBD1 or TRBD2 (5 bases each). Germline V gene lookup returns CDR1 SGHTA and CDR2 FQGTGA. This CDR3 is 14 amino acids long. V was pared by 5 bases and J by 9 bases, with 17 bases between. The CDR3 bases are TGTGCCAGCAGCACCGGGGCCCCGGAGAGCATTCAGTACTTC. Translation: CASSTGAPESIQYF. Looking up the rest from reference TRBV7-3 and TRBJ2-4 gives the full variable domain: GAGVSQTPSNKVTEKGKYVELRCDPISGHTALYWYRQSLGQGPEFLIYFQGTGAADDSGLPNDRFFAVRPEGSVSTLKIQRTERGDSAVYLCASSTGAPESIQYFGAGTRLSVL.

A note on this clonotype: A much larger clonotype is one base distant, so this may be a read error. This chain joins TRBV7-2 and TRBJ1-5, with D maybe TRBD1 (5 bases). Germline CDR1 and CDR2: SGHTA and FQGNSA. This CDR3 is built from 15 residues. The CDR3 region has the DNA TGTGCCAGCAGCACCGGGGGATGGAGCAATCAGCCCCAGGATTTT. Translation: CASSTGGWSNQPQDF. Supplemented by reference TRBV7-2 and TRBJ1-5, the full variable domain reads GAGVSQSPSNKVTEKGKDVELRCDPISGHTALYWYRQSLGQGLEFLIYFQGNSAPDKSGLPSDRFSAERTGGSVSTLTIQRTQQEDSAVYLCASSTGGWSNQPQDFGDGTRLSIL.

V usage is TRBV4-2 and J usage is TRBJ2-7; D is perhaps TRBD1 (6 bases). The CDR3 length is 19 residues. Looked up from germline, CDR1 is LGHNA and CDR2 is YNFKEQ. V was pared by 0 bases and J by 3 bases, with 24 bases between. The CDR3 region is CASSQDGWDTFRDFYEQYF. The CDR3 nucleotides are TGTGCCAGCAGCCAAGACGGGTGGGACACTTTCCGCGACTTCTACGAGCAGTACTTC.

This clonotype was recorded a few times. The chain links TRBV27 to TRBJ1-2; TRBD1 matches 7 bases. From germline, CDR1 is MNHEY and CDR2 SMNVEV (reference sequence). The V segment lost 3 bases and the J segment 3 bases; nucleotides outside the gene matches: 4. There are 14 residues in the CDR3. CDR3 in amino acids: CASSFGTAHYGYTF. For the CDR3, the DNA is TGTGCCAGCAGTTTCGGGACAGCTCACTATGGCTACACCTTC.

The chain combines TRBV20-1 with TRBJ1-6; 7 nucleotides agree with TRBD1. Germline V gene data show CDR1 as DFQATT and CDR2 as SNEGSKA (reference sequence). The CDR3 has 13 residues. V gave up 8 bases and J gave up 3 bases; unmatched junction bases: 4. The CDR3: CSPRQGYNSPLHF. The CDR3 coding sequence is TGCAGTCCGCGACAGGGCTATAATTCACCCCTCCACTTT.

DNA of the CDR3: TGCGCCAGCAGCTTGGAGATAGCGGGGCCTAATGAGCAGTTCTTC. Its protein product is CASSLEIAGPNEQFF. The chain employs TRBV5-1 and TRBJ2-1; the match to TRBD2 covers 8 bases. Germline V gene sequence: CDR1 SGHRS, CDR2 YFSETQ. The CDR3 runs to 15 residues. V dropped 0 bases and J dropped 7; count of bases not matched to a gene: 6.

This rearrangement joins TRBV12-3 or TRBV12-4 to TRBJ2-7, with D possibly TRBD2 on 6 matching bases. Trimming pared 2 bases from V and 0 bases from J, leaving 11 bases between. The CDR3 extends over 15 amino acids. This CDR3 reads CASSLRRGSSYEQYF. As DNA, the CDR3 is TGTGCCAGCAGTTTACGGCGGGGCTCCTCCTACGAGCAGTACTTC.

This clonotype came up once. This chain joins TRBV27 and TRBJ2-7; 7 nucleotides match TRBD2. The CDR3 totals 13 residues. Trimming took 3 bases from V and 2 from J; bases not matched to a gene: 1. Per the germline V gene, CDR1 is MNHEY and CDR2 is SMNVEV (reference sequence). This chain's CDR3 is CASSFGTTYEQYF. CDR3 DNA sequence: TGTGCCAGCAGTTTCGGGACTACCTACGAGCAGTACTTC.

This clonotype was counted between two and nine times. V usage is TRBV20-1 and J usage is TRBJ2-1, with 13 nucleotides matching TRBD2. Trimming removed 3 bases from V and 8 bases from J; junction bases left unmatched: 10. Germline loops: CDR1 DFQATT, CDR2 SNEGSKA (reference sequence). This CDR3 region has 16 residues. The CDR3 spells CSARWTSGSVLDEQFF. The CDR3 region has the DNA TGCAGTGCTAGGTGGACTAGCGGGAGTGTTTTAGATGAGCAGTTCTTC.

J is TRBJ2-3 and V is TRBV14; TRBD2 matches at 7 bases. V was pared by 1 base and J by 2 bases, with 12 bases of the junction left unmatched. This CDR3 has 18 residues. Per germline, CDR1 SGHDN and CDR2 FVKESK. CDR3 DNA sequence: TGTGCCAGCAGCCAAGTCCTAGCGGACGTGGGCCCCACAGATACGCAGTATTTT. It translates to CASSQVLADVGPTDTQYF. The full variable domain, completed using reference TRBV14 and TRBJ2-3, is EAGVTQFPSHSVIEKGQTVTLRCDPISGHDNLYWYRRVMGKEIKFLLHFVKESKQDESGMPNNRFLAERTGGTYSTLKVQPAELEDSGVYFCASSQVLADVGPTDTQYFGPGTRLTVL.

V usage is TRBV20-1 and J usage is TRBJ2-3; TRBD1 or TRBD2 may be the D gene (5 bases each). Germline V gene sequence: CDR1 DFQATT, CDR2 SNEGSKA (reference sequence). This CDR3 region has 12 residues. Trimming took off 5 bases at V and 0 bases at J, with 6 bases between the two ends. The CDR3 loop reads CSAGTSTDTQYF. Written as DNA, the CDR3 is TGCAGTGCTGGGACCAGCACAGATACGCAGTATTTT.

This chain links TRBV24-1 with TRBJ2-1; D not certain. Trimming left V 0 bases short and J 9 bases short, with 8 bases between. The CDR3 loop spans 13 amino acids. Germline V gene lookup returns CDR1 KGHDR and CDR2 SFDVKD. The CDR3 sequence: CATSDLPGSEQFF. The DNA of the CDR3 is TGTGCCACCAGTGATTTGCCAGGAAGTGAGCAGTTCTTC.

The V gene is TRBV27, the J gene TRBJ1-4; 8 bases are shared with TRBD1. V lost 6 bases and J lost 3; bases outside the gene matches: 6. This CDR3 spans 15 amino acids. The germline V gene encodes CDR1 MNHEY and CDR2 SMNVEV (reference sequence). The CDR3 sequence is CASRPGTGPNEKLFF. CDR3 coding DNA: TGTGCCAGCAGGCCCGGGACAGGCCCTAATGAAAAACTGTTTTTT.

The rearrangement uses TRBV29-1 and TRBJ1-2, with 11 bases aligning to TRBD1. This CDR3 contains 14 residues. CDR1 is SQVTM, CDR2 ANQGSEA, per germline. Trimming cost V 7 bases and J 1 base; bases outside gene matches: 5. CDR3 protein: CSATGTGGNYGYTF. Written as DNA, the CDR3 is TGCAGCGCAACCGGGACAGGGGGTAACTATGGCTACACCTTC.

The chain combines TRBV7-6 with TRBJ2-2, with no clear D. V dropped 1 base and J dropped 3 bases, with 15 bases sitting between them. The length of the CDR3 is 17 residues. Germline assignment: CDR1 SGHVS and CDR2 FNYEAQ. The chain's CDR3 is CASSLETGQYYTGELFF. Here the CDR3 DNA reads TGTGCCAGCAGCTTAGAGACGGGCCAATATTACACCGGGGAGCTGTTTTTT.

This clonotype was counted a few times. The genes are TRBV27 and TRBJ1-1; a weak D match, TRBD1 (5 bases). Trimming stripped 5 bases from V and 0 bases from J, with 10 bases between. CDR1 and CDR2 from the germline V gene are MNHEY and SMNVEV (reference sequence). This CDR3 is built from 14 residues. The CDR3 sequence is CASSIQGMNTEAFF. CDR3 nucleotides: TGTGCCAGCAGTATCCAGGGTATGAACACTGAAGCTTTCTTT.

This clonotype has only a few counts. The chain carries TRBV4-2 and TRBJ2-7; perhaps TRBD1 as D (6 bases). CDR1 LGHNA and CDR2 YNFKEQ come from the germline V gene. V shed 1 base and J shed 3 bases, with 19 bases lying between them. The CDR3 runs 17 residues. The CDR3 nucleotides read TGTGCCAGCAGCCAAGCCCTGTCAGGGGAAGCCCTCTACGAGCAGTACTTC. Translating gives CASSQALSGEALYEQYF.

This clonotype was seen only once. The junction departs from the called germline gene at one end, perhaps through a read error. V and J are TRBV12-3 or TRBV12-4 and TRBJ1-1, with TRBD1 matching 7 bases. This CDR3 region has 16 residues. CDR3 sequence: CASSLDPGQENTEAFF. In DNA, the CDR3 is TGTGCCAGCAGCTTAGACCCCGGACAGGAGAACACTGAAGCTTTCTTT.

The rearrangement uses TRBV5-1 and TRBJ2-7; 10 positions agree with TRBD2. The CDR3 has 18 amino acids. CDR1 and CDR2 (germline): SGHRS, YFSETQ. V shed 2 bases and J 0 bases; nucleotides not matched to a gene: 11. In nucleotides, the CDR3 is TGCGCCAGCAGCTTATGGACTAGCGGATATTCTAGCTCCTACGAGCAGTACTTC. Translated, it gives CASSLWTSGYSSSYEQYF.

The CDR3 nucleotides read TGTGCCAGCATCCCGGACTGGGGGTCTTATGGCGAGCAGTACTTC. Translated: CASIPDWGSYGEQYF. The chain carries TRBV12-3 or TRBV12-4 and TRBJ2-7; D might be TRBD1 or TRBD2, each matching 5 bases. Trimming pared 7 bases from V and 6 bases from J, leaving 22 bases between. The CDR3 runs 15 residues.

V and J are TRBV5-1 and TRBJ2-2; no clear D. V gave up 6 bases and J gave up 1 base, with 10 bases separating them. The CDR3 runs 14 residues. Germline V gene data show CDR1 as SGHRS and CDR2 as YFSETQ. For the CDR3, the DNA is TGCGCCAGCATGCGAAGCCTGAACACCGGGGAGCTGTTTTTT. Translating gives CASMRSLNTGELFF. Supplemented by reference TRBV5-1 and TRBJ2-2, the full variable domain reads KAGVTQTPRYLIKTRGQQVTLSCSPISGHRSVSWYQQTPGQGLQFLFEYFSETQRNKGNFPGRFSGRQFSNSRSEMNVSTLELGDSALYLCASMRSLNTGELFFGEGSRLTVL.

This sequence joins TRBV4-3 and TRBJ2-7, with a possible D match to TRBD2 (5 bases). Germline CDR1 is LGHNA and CDR2 is YSLEER. This CDR3 spans 14 amino acids. V was pared by 0 bases and J by 6 bases, with 12 bases between. Here the CDR3 DNA reads TGCGCCAGCAGCCAAGATCGGGAATTGGGCGAGCAGTACTTC. Amino acid sequence: CASSQDRELGEQYF.

The chain couples TRBV6-5 to TRBJ1-1; no definite D call. From germline, CDR1 is MNHEY and CDR2 SVGAGI. The V and J ends lost 2 bases and 7 bases respectively, with 23 bases between them. The CDR3 spans 17 residues. The CDR3 bases are TGTGCCAGCAGTTACGCGCTTATACTGGTTGGCGGTAGTGAAGCTTTCTTT. This encodes CASSYALILVGGSEAFF.

This chain links TRBV6-1 with TRBJ1-5; D gene uncertain. This CDR3 is 16 amino acids long. The germline V gene has CDR1 MNHNS and CDR2 SASEGT. Trimming stripped 2 bases from V and 4 bases from J, with 15 bases between. CDR3 sequence reads: CASSEHTLGGNQPQHF. For the CDR3, the DNA is TGTGCCAGCAGTGAACACACACTGGGAGGGAATCAGCCCCAGCATTTT.